This entry is about one T cell receptor (beta chain). V was pared by 6 bases and J by 3 bases, with 12 bases between. This CDR3 has 15 residues. In germline, CDR1 is LGHDT, CDR2 YNNKEL (reference sequence). These data are taken from a study of blood T cell repertoires in COVID-19. Overall study context: Sites in the United States, Italy and Spain provided acute and convalescent COVID-19 samples. Sources were T cells, B-cell-depleted T cells, or PBMCs; the material itself was cDNA or gDNA.

Participant age was about 18 to 100 years, and participants resided in about two dozen US areas. TCRdb's copy holds only in-frame clones and misses some; the assay was immunoSEQ multiplex PCR. Here the sample spans just over 250,000 clones, roughly 80% being singletons. This clonotype was sampled from a man aged 25-45 years with acute COVID-19. Material for sequencing was PBMCs or T cells enriched from blood (not recorded which). The chain recombines TRBV3-1 (or the pseudogene TRBV3-2) with TRBJ2-6; a weak D match, TRBD1 (5 bases). The CDR3 nucleotides read TGTGCCAGCAGGTTATCAGGGTTTGGGGCCAACGTCCTGACTTTC. This gives the protein CASRLSGFGANVLTF.